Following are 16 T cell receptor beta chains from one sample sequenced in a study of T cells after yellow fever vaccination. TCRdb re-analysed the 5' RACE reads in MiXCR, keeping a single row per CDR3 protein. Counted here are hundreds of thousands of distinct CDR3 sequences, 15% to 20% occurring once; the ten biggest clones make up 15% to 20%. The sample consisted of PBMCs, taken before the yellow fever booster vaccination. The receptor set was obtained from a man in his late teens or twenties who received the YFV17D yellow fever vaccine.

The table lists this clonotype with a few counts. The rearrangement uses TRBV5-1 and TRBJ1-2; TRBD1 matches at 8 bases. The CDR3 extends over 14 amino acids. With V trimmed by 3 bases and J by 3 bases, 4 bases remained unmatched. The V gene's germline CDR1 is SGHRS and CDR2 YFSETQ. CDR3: CASSSQGQDYGYTF. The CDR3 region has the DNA TGCGCCAGCAGCTCACAGGGACAGGACTATGGCTACACCTTC.

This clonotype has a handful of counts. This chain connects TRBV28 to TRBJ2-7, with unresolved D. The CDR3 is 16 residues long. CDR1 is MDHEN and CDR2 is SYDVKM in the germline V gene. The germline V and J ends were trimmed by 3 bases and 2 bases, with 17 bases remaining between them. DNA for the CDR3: TGTGCCAGCAGTTTTCCTGCGACACCACGACCCTACGAGCAGTACTTC. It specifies CASSFPATPRPYEQYF.

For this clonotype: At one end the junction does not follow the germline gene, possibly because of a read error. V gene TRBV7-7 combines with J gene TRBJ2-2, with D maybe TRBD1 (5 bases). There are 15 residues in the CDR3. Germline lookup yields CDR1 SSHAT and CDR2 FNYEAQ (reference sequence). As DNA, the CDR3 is TGTGCTAGCAGCCCACTGATGAGACAGCCCGGGGAGCTGTTTTTT. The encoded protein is CASSPLMRQPGELFF.

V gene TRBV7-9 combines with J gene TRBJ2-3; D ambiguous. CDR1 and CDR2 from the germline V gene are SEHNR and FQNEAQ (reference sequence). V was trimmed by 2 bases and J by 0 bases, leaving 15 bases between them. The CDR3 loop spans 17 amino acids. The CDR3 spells CASSLIVRPSSTDTQYF. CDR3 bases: TGTGCCAGCAGCTTAATAGTCAGGCCCTCTAGCACAGATACGCAGTATTTT.

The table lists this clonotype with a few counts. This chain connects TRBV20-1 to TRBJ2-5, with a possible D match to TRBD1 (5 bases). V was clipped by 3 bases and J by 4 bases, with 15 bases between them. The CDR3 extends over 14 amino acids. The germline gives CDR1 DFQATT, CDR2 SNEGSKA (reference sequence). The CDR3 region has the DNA TGCAGTGCTAGGGGTGGGGCCCCCCGAGAGACCCAGTACTTC. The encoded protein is CSARGGAPRETQYF.

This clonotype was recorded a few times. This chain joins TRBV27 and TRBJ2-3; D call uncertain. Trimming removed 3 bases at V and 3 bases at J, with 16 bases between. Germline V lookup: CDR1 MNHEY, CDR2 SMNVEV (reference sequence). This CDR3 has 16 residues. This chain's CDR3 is CASSLRNYDMTDTQYF. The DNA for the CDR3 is TGTGCCAGCAGTTTGAGAAACTACGACATGACAGATACGCAGTATTTT.

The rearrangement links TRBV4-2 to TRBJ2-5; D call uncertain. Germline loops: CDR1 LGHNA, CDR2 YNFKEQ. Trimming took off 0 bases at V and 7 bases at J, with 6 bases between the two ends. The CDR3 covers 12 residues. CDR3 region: CASSQELSTQYF. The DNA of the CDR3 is TGTGCCAGCAGCCAAGAGTTGTCGACCCAGTACTTC.

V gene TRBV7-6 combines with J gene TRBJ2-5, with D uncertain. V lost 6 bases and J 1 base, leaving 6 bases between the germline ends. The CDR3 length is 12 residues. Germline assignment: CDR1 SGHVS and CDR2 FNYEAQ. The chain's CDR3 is CASSGSQETQYF. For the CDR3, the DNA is TGTGCCAGCAGTGGCAGCCAAGAGACCCAGTACTTC.

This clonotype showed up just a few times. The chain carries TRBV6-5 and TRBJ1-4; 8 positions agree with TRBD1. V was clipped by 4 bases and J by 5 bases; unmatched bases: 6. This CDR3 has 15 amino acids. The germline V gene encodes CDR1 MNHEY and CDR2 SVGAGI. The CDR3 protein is CASSLIGDRNEKLFF. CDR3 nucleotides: TGTGCCAGCAGTTTAATCGGGGACAGGAATGAAAAACTGTTTTTT.

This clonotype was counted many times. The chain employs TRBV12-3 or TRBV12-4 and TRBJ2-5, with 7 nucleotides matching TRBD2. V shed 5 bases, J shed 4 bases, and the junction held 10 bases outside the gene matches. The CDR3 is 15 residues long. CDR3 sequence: CASSPGASGTETQYF. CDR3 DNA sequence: TGTGCCAGCAGTCCTGGCGCTAGCGGTACAGAGACCCAGTACTTC.

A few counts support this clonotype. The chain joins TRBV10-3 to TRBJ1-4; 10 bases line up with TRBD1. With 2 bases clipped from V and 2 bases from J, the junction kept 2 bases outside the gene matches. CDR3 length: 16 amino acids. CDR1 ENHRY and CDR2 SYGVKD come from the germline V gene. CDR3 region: CAISEGTGATNEKLFF. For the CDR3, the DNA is TGTGCCATCAGTGAGGGGACAGGGGCGACTAATGAAAAACTGTTTTTT.

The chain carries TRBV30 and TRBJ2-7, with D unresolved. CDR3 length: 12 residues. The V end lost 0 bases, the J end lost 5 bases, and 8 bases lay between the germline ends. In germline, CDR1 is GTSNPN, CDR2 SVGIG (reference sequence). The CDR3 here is CAWSVRPNEQYF. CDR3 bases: TGTGCCTGGAGTGTAAGGCCTAACGAGCAGTACTTC.

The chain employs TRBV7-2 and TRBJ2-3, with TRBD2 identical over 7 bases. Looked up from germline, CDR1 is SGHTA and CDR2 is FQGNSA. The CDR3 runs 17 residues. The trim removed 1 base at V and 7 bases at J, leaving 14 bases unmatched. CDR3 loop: CASSLGPGGGPPNTQYF. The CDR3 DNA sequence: TGTGCCAGCAGCTTAGGGCCTGGGGGGGGACCACCTAATACGCAGTATTTT.

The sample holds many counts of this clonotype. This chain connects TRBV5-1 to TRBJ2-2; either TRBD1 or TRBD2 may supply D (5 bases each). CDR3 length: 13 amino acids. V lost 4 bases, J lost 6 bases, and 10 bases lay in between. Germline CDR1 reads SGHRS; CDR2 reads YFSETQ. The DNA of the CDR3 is TGCGCCAGCAGCGCCCAGGGAGCCGGGGAGCTGTTTTTT. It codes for CASSAQGAGELFF.

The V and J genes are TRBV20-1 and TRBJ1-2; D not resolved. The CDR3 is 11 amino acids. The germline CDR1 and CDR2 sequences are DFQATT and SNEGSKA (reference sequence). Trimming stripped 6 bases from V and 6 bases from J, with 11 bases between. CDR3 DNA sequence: TGCAGTGCGAAAGAAAGGGATGGCTACACCTTC. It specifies CSAKERDGYTF.

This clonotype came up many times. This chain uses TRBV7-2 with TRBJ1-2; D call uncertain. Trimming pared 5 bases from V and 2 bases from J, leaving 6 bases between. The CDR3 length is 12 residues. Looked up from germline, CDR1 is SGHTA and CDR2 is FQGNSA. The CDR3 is CASSHSNYGYTF. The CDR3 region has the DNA TGTGCCAGCAGCCATTCGAACTATGGCTACACCTTC.